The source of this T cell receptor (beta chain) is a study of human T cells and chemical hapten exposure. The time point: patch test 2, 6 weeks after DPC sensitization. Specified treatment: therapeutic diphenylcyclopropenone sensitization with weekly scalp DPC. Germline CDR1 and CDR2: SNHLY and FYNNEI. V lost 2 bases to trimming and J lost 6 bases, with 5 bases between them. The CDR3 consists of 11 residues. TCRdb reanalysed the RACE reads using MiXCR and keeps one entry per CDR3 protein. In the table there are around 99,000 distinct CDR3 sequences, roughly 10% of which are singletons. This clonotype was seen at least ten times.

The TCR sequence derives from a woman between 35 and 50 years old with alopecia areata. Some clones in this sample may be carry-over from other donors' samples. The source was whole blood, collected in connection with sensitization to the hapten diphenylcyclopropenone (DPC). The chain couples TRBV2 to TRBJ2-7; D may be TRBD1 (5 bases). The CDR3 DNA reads TGTGCCAGCAGTGAAACAGGCGAGCAGTACTTC. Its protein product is CASSETGEQYF.